This entry features one TCR beta chain sequence. The antigen it binds to is not known. Base qualities were left out, and no much larger clone turns up one base away. This sample was taken from a study of cytomegalovirus exposure and HLA in healthy donors (dated by TCRdb to 2015 to 2018). Some background on the complete study: According to an earlier analysis of 587 of the donors, about 179 million T cells yielded 90 million to 130 million unique TCR beta sequences and approximately 300 Gb of sequence data. In addition to the first cohort of hundreds of subjects, a separate validation cohort of 100 to 150 different subjects was used. Donor age, sex, ethnicity and CMV serostatus were collected together with the repertoire data. A handful of DR-DQ haplotypes were treated as single units for association and clustering because of strong linkage in the cohort. An early release covering roughly 580 HLA-typed donors comprised about 310 gigabases of sequencing data and tens of millions of unique TCR sequences. Among about 390 genotyped donors of the cohort, an average of roughly 240,000 unique TCR beta nucleotide sequences were sequenced per donor, roughly a sixth of them non-productive. Class I and class II HLA loci were covered by the typing at four-digit resolution. Of the 350 to 450 genotyped donors, 75% to 85% were placed in the genetic ancestry cluster associated with self-reported Caucasian donors. The T cell repertoires of 666 subjects were profiled by immunosequencing and related to cytomegalovirus serostatus. The study aimed to test whether cataloging public T cell receptors could reveal signatures of past pathogen exposure. Typing coverage differed by locus: A, B, C, DRB1 and DQB1 were typed in about 620-640 donors, DQA1 in 500 to 550, DPA1 in 600 to 610, and DPB1 in around 490. Every discovery cohort repertoire had been produced on one sequencing platform. To decide whether each TCR beta V gene segment behaved as functional or pseudogenic, an earlier analysis of approximately 590 of the donors relied on high-throughput TCR beta sequencing. A later analysis re-analyzed previously published TCR beta repertoires from hundreds of donors and added high-resolution HLA genotyping to study TCR occurrence patterns. High-throughput TCR immunosequencing, statistical association of individual TCRs with disease status, and machine learning were combined to predict cytomegalovirus infection status. Rather than drawing on any new phenotypic data, the later analysis identified candidate immune exposures from TCR beta sequences and the way those sequences occurred across donors. A later genetic analysis took genome-wide SNP genotypes for about three fifths of the 666 donors and used that subset as a discovery cohort.

The cohort comprised some 730 healthy bone marrow donors. All cohort members were sampled while nominally healthy, although unrecorded immune exposures were likely present. The donor tested CMV seropositive and was one of the 289 seropositive cohort members. Every donor gave a peripheral blood sample, and the peripheral blood mononuclear cells from that sample were used for TCR beta sequencing. Genomic DNA was extracted from the blood cell samples with the Qiagen DNeasy Blood Extraction Kit. A distance of 21 bases separates the germline ends of V and J, which lose 6 bases and 6 bases respectively. CDR1 KGHSH and CDR2 LQKENI are derived from the germline V gene. The CDR3 has 15 amino acids, counting the end cysteine and phenylalanine. The DNA shown is the 45-base CDR3, in frame from base 1. Library creation used the immunoSEQ multiplex PCR assay. For the multiplex PCR, a mixture combining 60 forward primers for TCR Vbeta segments and 13 reverse primers for TCR Jbeta segments was used. The CDR3 region of rearranged TCR beta genes was amplified from genomic DNA with a multiplex PCR assay. Amplified TCR beta libraries were sequenced as 87-base-pair reads on the Illumina HiSeq System. Per the original workflow: Across the 670 or so repertoires, a later analysis counted 75 million to 90 million unique TCR beta chains, around 11 million of which were shared by at least two donors. To remove PCR and sequencing errors, raw reads were error-corrected and collapsed into unique sequences using a nearest-neighbor algorithm that merged closely related sequences. To assign V, D and J gene segments, CDR3 sequences were aligned to IMGT reference sequences. For a sequence to be retained, at least a six-nucleotide match to both a V gene segment and a J gene segment was required. A rearrangement was called productive if the CDR3 had no stop codons and remained in frame with V and J, and every other rearrangement was called non-productive. CDR3 was defined according to IMGT convention as the region running from the second conserved V-encoded cysteine to the conserved J-encoded phenylalanine. Sequences without an unambiguous match to a single V gene segment were excluded from the earlier analysis of a few hundred of the donors. An earlier analysis of 587 of the donors classified V segments as functional when productive rearrangements were above 56.7% and as segregating when the standard deviation between donors was above 5%. A statistical classification framework was built to diagnose cytomegalovirus status from the catalog of TCR beta chain sequences. In a later analysis, TCR nucleotide sequences were compared against IMGT/GENE-DB human TR gene sequences so that V and J genes could be assigned. A later analysis assigned CDR3 sequences and most-parsimonious VDJ recombination scenarios with the TCRdist pipeline. In a later analysis, each TCR beta chain was defined by its CDR3 amino acid sequence together with its V-gene family, and reads lacking a unique V-gene family were excluded. As a way to deal with suspected cross-contamination and a sequencing artifact, a later analysis dropped 592 nucleotide sequences that were highly shared and had low generation probability. In a later analysis, a clonal expansion index for each public chain was calculated from normalized within-repertoire ranks of inferred template counts. In a later analysis, generation probabilities were computed using a VDJ recombination model fitted to out-of-frame rearrangements, and the results were checked against IGoR. In a later analysis, hypergeometric tests were used to score TCR-TCR, TCR-HLA and TCR-CMV co-occurrence, with a repertoire-size bias correction applied to TCR pairs. To estimate false discovery rates, a later analysis permuted the HLA or CMV assignments 20 times. In a later analysis, co-occurring TCRs were grouped with DBSCAN, and TCRdist sequence similarity was added when clustering was performed within HLA-allele-positive subsets. Repertoires with fewer than 30,000 or more than 120,000 public chains were left out of co-occurrence clustering, as were about 5 repertoires with anomalous nucleotide sharing. The clones in this table, taken by TCRdb from immuneACCESS, are in-frame only. Not every clone is retained; where verified, under half of the shortfall comes from an unresolved V gene, and the cause of the rest is unknown. The V and J calls and clone size are taken from that table; D and trimming were inferred from the DNA. This sample holds tens of thousands of clones; roughly 80% were observed only once. Over 9.5% of the sample goes to the ten largest clones.

What the authors observed across the whole study: Because some donors lacked HLA typing at each locus, the association tests relied only on the typed subset. An association between a missense DCLRE1C variant and V-gene and J-gene trimming of TCR beta chains was found in a later genetic analysis and replicated in an independent cohort. The classifier was reported to diagnose cytomegalovirus status with high specificity and sensitivity in both the original cohort and the validation cohort. In a later analysis, some 17,000 TCR beta sequences were associated with specific HLA alleles at a false discovery rate of 0.05. In a later analysis, the rate of TCR association differed among HLA loci, with DRB1 alleles having the most associated TCRs and HLA-C alleles having the fewest. A further reported finding was that TCR beta sequences accurately predicted the HLA-A and HLA-B alleles for most subjects in the first cohort. In this cohort, only TCR beta chains were sequenced, and detectable features were limited by the absence of alpha or paired-chain data. A later analysis found that most CMV-associated TCR beta chains appeared HLA-restricted, with HLA associations seemingly driven largely by CMV exposure. Most TCR sequences were observed very rarely across donors, whereas some public TCRs were present in many individuals. According to a later genetic analysis, donors in an Asian-associated ancestry cluster had fewer N-insertions in productive TCRs than the approximately 710-donor mean. It was suggested by the authors that the approach could potentially be generalized to other disease states and immunological phenotypes. The presence/absence analyses assumed that sequencing depth was roughly uniform across donors, and that assumption may not be true. The sequencing pipeline was judged likely to have produced a cluster of highly shared sequence variants as a technical artifact. For the cohort, immune exposure information was limited to CMV serostatus. A total of roughly 160 TCR beta chains were listed by the study as associated with cytomegalovirus. Linkage disequilibrium might explain the correlated functional status among segregating V segments, but an unknown experimental factor could not be excluded. In vitro tests confirmed that three of the cytomegalovirus-associated TCR beta chains recognize cytomegalovirus antigens. When HLA alleles, especially DR and DQ, strongly co-occurred, attributing TCR associations to individual alleles was difficult. According to a later analysis, parvovirus B19, influenza, CMV and Epstein-Barr virus appeared linked to several top co-occurrence clusters. Over 15 rarely observed V segments, including chromosome 9 orphons, were excluded from the earlier analysis of about 600 of the donors because counts were too low. In a later analysis, HLA-associated TCR beta chains showed more clonal expansion and lower generation probabilities than non-associated chains that were equally common. Some IMGT-functional V segments, including TRBV6-2 and TRBV6-3, could not be told apart with the 87-base-pair reads, so those segments were excluded. An earlier analysis of approximately 540 of the donors showed that most TCR beta V segments appeared in productive rearrangements either about 90% or about 30% of the time, which broadly matched IMGT annotations.

This chain is built from TRBV18 and TRBJ2-7, with a tentative D gene TRBD1 over 5 matching bases. This receptor was obtained from a young man in good health and CMV-seropositive. The sequenced sample was PBMCs. The CDR3 protein: CASSGPLQGQVEQYF. The DNA reads TGTGCCAGCTCGGGGCCCCTCCAGGGCCAGGTCGAGCAGTACTTC.